The 21 T cell receptor beta chains listed next were all sequenced from one sample in a study of shared clonotypes between healthy human individuals. Method: immunoSEQ multiplex PCR; TCRdb's copy keeps in-frame clones and lacks some. The sample includes some 2,100,000 clones, 93% of them seen just once. Cells designated naive CD8 were CD45RO-negative and were positively selected for CCR7, with terminally differentiated effector memory CD45RA+ cells excluded. The specimen sequenced was naive CD8+ T cells from PBMCs. These receptors were taken from a man younger than 30 in good health. Some clones in this sample may be carry-over from other donors' samples.

The genes are TRBV7-2 and TRBJ1-1; maybe TRBD1 (5 bases). CDR3 length equals 16 residues. CDR1 and CDR2 from the germline V gene are SGHTA and FQGNSA. V lost 4 bases and J lost 1, with 16 bases in between. CDR3: CASSSWAVGANTEAFF. The CDR3 nucleotides read TGTGCCAGCAGCTCGTGGGCTGTAGGGGCGAACACTGAAGCTTTCTTT.

This chain connects TRBV7-6 to TRBJ2-7; no clear D. Germline CDR1 is SGHVS and CDR2 is FNYEAQ. V lost 2 bases to trimming and J lost 5 bases, with 7 bases between them. This CDR3 contains 12 residues. The CDR3 DNA follows: TGTGCCAGCAGCTTAAGCCACAACGAGCAGTACTTC. Translated, it gives CASSLSHNEQYF.

The genes are TRBV4-3 and TRBJ1-5, with D unresolved. Germline V gives CDR1 LGHNA, CDR2 YSLEER. This CDR3 is built from 16 residues. V was cut by 0 bases and J by 0 bases, with 9 bases left in between. CDR3 in amino acids: CASSQDADLSNQPQHF. The CDR3 bases are TGCGCCAGCAGCCAAGATGCCGACCTTAGCAATCAGCCCCAGCATTTT.

The rearrangement uses TRBV28 and TRBJ2-5; a weak D match, TRBD2 (6 bases). V was trimmed by 5 bases and J by 3 bases, leaving 10 bases between them. The germline gives CDR1 MDHEN, CDR2 SYDVKM. The CDR3 contains 13 residues. In nucleotides, the CDR3 is TGTGCCAGCAGTCAGAGGAGGGAAGAGACCCAGTACTTC. It specifies CASSQRREETQYF.

The V gene is TRBV4-3, the J gene TRBJ2-1, with 8 bases lining up with TRBD1. After removal of 4 bases from V and 6 bases from J, the junction contained 8 bases not matched to a gene. This CDR3 region has 15 residues. CDR1 and CDR2 from the germline V gene are LGHNA and YSLEER. The CDR3 bases are TGCGCCAGCAGCCCAGGGGGCTACCTGCCCAATGAGCAGTTCTTC. This sequence encodes CASSPGGYLPNEQFF.

V and J are TRBV14 and TRBJ2-3, with D possibly TRBD1 on 6 matching bases. CDR3 length equals 14 residues. The germline V and J ends were trimmed by 5 bases and 1 base, with 10 bases remaining between them. The V gene's germline CDR1 is SGHDN and CDR2 FVKESK. Here the CDR3 reads CASSWTVRTDTQYF. The CDR3 DNA reads as TGTGCCAGCAGCTGGACAGTTCGCACAGATACGCAGTATTTT.

The V gene is TRBV15, the J gene TRBJ2-1, with D possibly matching TRBD2 (7 bases). V dropped 0 bases and J dropped 0 bases, with 12 bases sitting between them. Germline values: CDR1 LNHNV, CDR2 YYDKDF (reference sequence). This CDR3 is 17 amino acids long. CDR3 loop: CATSRDWGGGSYNEQFF. CDR3 DNA: TGTGCCACCAGCAGAGATTGGGGGGGCGGCTCCTACAATGAGCAGTTCTTC.

V gene TRBV27 combines with J gene TRBJ2-7; TRBD2 aligns across 8 bases. Germline CDR1 reads MNHEY; CDR2 reads SMNVEV (reference sequence). Trimming cost V 7 bases and J 4 bases; bases outside gene matches: 12. The CDR3 contains 15 residues. CDR3 sequence reads: CASTSHSSGSYEQYF. The CDR3 DNA sequence: TGTGCCAGCACCTCCCATTCAAGCGGGAGTTACGAGCAGTACTTC.

The chain has TRBV14 and TRBJ2-1, with 13 bases matching TRBD2. V shed 1 base and J 9 bases; nucleotides not matched to a gene: 6. Germline V gives CDR1 SGHDN, CDR2 FVKESK. The CDR3 is made up of 16 amino acids. CDR3 bases: TGTGCCAGCAGCCAAGTGACTAGCGGGAGGTCTACTGAGCAGTTCTTC. Amino acids: CASSQVTSGRSTEQFF.

For this clone: The identical CDR3 is also encoded by other nucleotide sequences in the sample. The J gene is TRBJ2-1, the V gene TRBV7-8; 13 bases are shared with TRBD2. The CDR3 is made up of 15 amino acids. The germline V gene encodes CDR1 SGHVS and CDR2 FQNEAQ. With 5 bases clipped from V and 6 bases from J, the junction kept 4 bases outside the gene matches. This chain's CDR3 is CASSLGLAGVNEQFF. DNA of the CDR3: TGTGCCAGCAGCCTAGGACTAGCGGGAGTCAATGAGCAGTTCTTC.

The CDR3 spells CASSYDAGNEQYF. CDR3 in DNA: TGTGCCAGCAGTTACGACGCCGGGAACGAGCAGTACTTC. The genes are TRBV6-5 and TRBJ2-7; TRBD2 is a possible D gene (5 bases). This CDR3 spans 13 amino acids. Germline assignment: CDR1 MNHEY and CDR2 SVGAGI. With 2 bases removed from V and 5 bases from J, the gap between germline ends came to 10 bases.

This sequence joins TRBV7-9 and TRBJ1-1; D not resolved. The CDR3 covers 15 residues. Per germline, CDR1 SEHNR and CDR2 FQNEAQ (reference sequence). The V gene lost 4 bases and the J gene lost 7 bases, with 19 bases spanning the gap. Written as DNA, the CDR3 is TGTGCCAGCAGCTCCCTGTCGGGTCTGCTGGATGAAGCTTTCTTT. Amino acids: CASSSLSGLLDEAFF.

The chain is built from TRBV14 and TRBJ2-2; D is uncertain. The V end lost 0 bases, the J end lost 6 bases, and 5 bases lay between the germline ends. The germline V gene encodes CDR1 SGHDN and CDR2 FVKESK. The CDR3 contains 13 residues. The CDR3 spells CASSQDPPGELFF. The CDR3 coding sequence is TGTGCCAGCAGCCAAGACCCCCCCGGGGAGCTGTTTTTT. Filled out from reference TRBV14 and TRBJ2-2, the complete variable domain reads EAGVTQFPSHSVIEKGQTVTLRCDPISGHDNLYWYRRVMGKEIKFLLHFVKESKQDESGMPNNRFLAERTGGTYSTLKVQPAELEDSGVYFCASSQDPPGELFFGEGSRLTVL.

V and J are TRBV5-6 and TRBJ2-7, with 13 bases matching TRBD2. The CDR3 runs 15 residues. J gave up 9 bases and V 4 bases, and 10 bases lay outside the gene matches. Germline CDR1 and CDR2: SGHDT and YYEEEE. The CDR3, as DNA: TGTGCCAGCAGCCAGGGACTAGCGGGGCCAGGAGGGCAGTACTTC. This sequence encodes CASSQGLAGPGGQYF.

The chain is built from TRBV4-3 and TRBJ2-2, with 9 bases that match TRBD2. CDR1 is LGHNA, CDR2 YSLEER, per germline. The CDR3 is 20 amino acids. With V trimmed by 3 bases and J by 0 bases, 14 bases remained unmatched. The CDR3, as DNA: TGCGCCAGCAGCCAGGAACTAGCGGGCCTAGGTTTCGCGAACACCGGGGAGCTGTTTTTT. It codes for CASSQELAGLGFANTGELFF.

This rearrangement joins TRBV4-2 to TRBJ1-1; D call uncertain. The V gene lost 1 base and the J gene lost 2 bases, with 11 bases spanning the gap. From germline, CDR1 is LGHNA and CDR2 YNFKEQ. The CDR3 consists of 15 residues. CDR3 in amino acids: CASSQGWATNTEAFF. CDR3 coding DNA: TGTGCCAGCAGCCAAGGGTGGGCTACCAACACTGAAGCTTTCTTT.

The rearrangement uses TRBV7-7 and TRBJ2-5, with a weak D call TRBD1 (5 bases). The CDR3 loop spans 13 amino acids. V lost 5 bases and J lost 1, with 8 bases in between. Germline V gene sequence: CDR1 SSHAT, CDR2 FNYEAQ (reference sequence). The CDR3 is CASSDRFQETQYF. DNA of the CDR3: TGTGCCAGCAGCGACAGATTCCAAGAGACCCAGTACTTC. Full variable domain (outside the CDR3, taken from reference TRBV7-7 and TRBJ2-5): GAGVSQSPRYKVTKRGQDVTLRCDPISSHATLYWYQQALGQGPEFLTYFNYEAQPDKSGLPSDRFSAERPEGSISTLTIQRTEQRDSAMYRCASSDRFQETQYFGPGTRLLVL.

The chain is built from TRBV29-1 and TRBJ2-3; TRBD2 matches at 8 bases. Germline V lookup: CDR1 SQVTM, CDR2 ANQGSEA. V was pared by 1 base and J by 4 bases, with 7 bases of the junction left unmatched. This CDR3 contains 15 residues. The chain's CDR3 is CSVEASGSGADTQYF. CDR3 bases: TGCAGCGTTGAAGCCAGCGGGAGTGGGGCAGATACGCAGTATTTT.

The DNA for the CDR3 is TGTGCCAGCAGTTATCGGACAGGGGACACTCCCTACGAGCAGTACTTC. Residues: CASSYRTGDTPYEQYF. This chain links TRBV6-6 with TRBJ2-7; 9 nucleotides line up with TRBD1. Looked up from germline, CDR1 is MNHNY and CDR2 is SVGAGI (reference sequence). J gave up 2 bases and V 3 bases, and 8 bases lay outside the gene matches. This CDR3 contains 16 residues.

This clone appeared a single time. Other DNA sequences in the same sample also yield this CDR3. The DNA for the CDR3 is TGTGCCAGCAGTCTTAGCGGGACCACCTACGAGCAGTACTTC. Protein sequence: CASSLSGTTYEQYF. This chain connects TRBV27 to TRBJ2-7, with 8 positions matching TRBD2. The CDR3 is 14 amino acids. The germline CDR1 and CDR2 sequences are MNHEY and SMNVEV (reference sequence). The trim removed 5 bases at V and 2 bases at J, leaving 5 bases unmatched.

The V and J genes are TRBV28 and TRBJ2-7; D unclear. Germline assignment: CDR1 MDHEN and CDR2 SYDVKM. The CDR3 runs 14 residues. Trimming cost V 3 bases and J 3 bases, with 12 bases left between them. The CDR3: CASSFRPEHYEQYF. CDR3 bases: TGTGCCAGCAGTTTTCGTCCAGAGCACTACGAGCAGTACTTC.